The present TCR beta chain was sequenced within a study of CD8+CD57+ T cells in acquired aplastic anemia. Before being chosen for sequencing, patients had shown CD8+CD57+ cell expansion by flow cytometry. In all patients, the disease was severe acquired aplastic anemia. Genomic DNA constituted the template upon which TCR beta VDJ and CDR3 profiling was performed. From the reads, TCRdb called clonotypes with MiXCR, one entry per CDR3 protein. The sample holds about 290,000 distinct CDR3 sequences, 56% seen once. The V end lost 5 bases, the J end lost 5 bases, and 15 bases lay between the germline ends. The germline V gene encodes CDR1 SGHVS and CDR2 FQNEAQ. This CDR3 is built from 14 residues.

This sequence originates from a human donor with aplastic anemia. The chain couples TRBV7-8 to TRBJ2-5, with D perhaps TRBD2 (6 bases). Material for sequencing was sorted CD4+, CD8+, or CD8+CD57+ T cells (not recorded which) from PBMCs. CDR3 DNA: TGTGCCAGCAGCCCAGACCCGGAGGGGGAGACCCAGTACTTC. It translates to CASSPDPEGETQYF.